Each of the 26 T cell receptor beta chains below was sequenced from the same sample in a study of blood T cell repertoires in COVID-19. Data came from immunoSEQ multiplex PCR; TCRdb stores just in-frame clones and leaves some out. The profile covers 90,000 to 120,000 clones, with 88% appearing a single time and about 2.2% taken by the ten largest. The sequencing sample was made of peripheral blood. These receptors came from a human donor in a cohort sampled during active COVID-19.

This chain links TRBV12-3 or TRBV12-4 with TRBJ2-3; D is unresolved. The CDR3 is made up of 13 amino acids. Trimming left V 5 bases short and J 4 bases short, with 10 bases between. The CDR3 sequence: CASSPGRADTQYF. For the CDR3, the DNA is TGTGCCAGCAGTCCCGGTCGCGCAGATACGCAGTATTTT.

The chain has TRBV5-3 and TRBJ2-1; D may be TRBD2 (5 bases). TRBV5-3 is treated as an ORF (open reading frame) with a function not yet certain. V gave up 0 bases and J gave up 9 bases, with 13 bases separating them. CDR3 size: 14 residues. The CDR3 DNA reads TGTGCCAGAAGCTTGGGAGAGGGCGCGGGTGAGCAGTTCTTC. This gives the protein CARSLGEGAGEQFF.

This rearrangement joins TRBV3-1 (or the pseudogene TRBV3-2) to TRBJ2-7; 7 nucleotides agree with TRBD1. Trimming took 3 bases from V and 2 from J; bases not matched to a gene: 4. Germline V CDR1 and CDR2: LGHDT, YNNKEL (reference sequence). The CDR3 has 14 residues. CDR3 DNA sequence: TGTGCCAGCAGCCACCCCGGGACAGCCTACGAGCAGTACTTC. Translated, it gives CASSHPGTAYEQYF.

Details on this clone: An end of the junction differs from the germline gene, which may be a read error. The CDR3 DNA reads TGTGCCAGCAGCCTAGACCCAGGGAATGAGCAGTTCTTC. Protein product: CASSLDPGNEQFF. The chain is built from TRBV11-3 and TRBJ2-1; D is possibly TRBD1 (5 bases). Per germline, CDR1 SGHNT and CDR2 YENEEA. The length of the CDR3 is 13 residues.

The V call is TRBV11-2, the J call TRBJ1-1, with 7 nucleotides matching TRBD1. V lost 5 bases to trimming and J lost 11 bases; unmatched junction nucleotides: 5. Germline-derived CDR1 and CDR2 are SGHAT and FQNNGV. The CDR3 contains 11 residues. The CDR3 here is CASSRDRVAFF. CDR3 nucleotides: TGTGCCAGCAGCCGCGACAGGGTGGCTTTCTTT.

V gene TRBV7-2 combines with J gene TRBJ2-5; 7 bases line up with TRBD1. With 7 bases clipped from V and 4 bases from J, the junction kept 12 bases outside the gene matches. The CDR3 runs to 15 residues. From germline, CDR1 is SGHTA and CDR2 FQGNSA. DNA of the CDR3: TGTGCCAGCACCTACCTAGGGGGCCGGGGAGAGACCCAGTACTTC. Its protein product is CASTYLGGRGETQYF.

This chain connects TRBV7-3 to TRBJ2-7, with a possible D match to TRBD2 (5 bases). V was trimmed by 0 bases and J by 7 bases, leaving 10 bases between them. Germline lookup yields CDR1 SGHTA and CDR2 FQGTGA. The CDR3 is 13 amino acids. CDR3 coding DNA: TGTGCCAGCAGCTTAACCCCACCGGGGGAGCAGTACTTC. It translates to CASSLTPPGEQYF.

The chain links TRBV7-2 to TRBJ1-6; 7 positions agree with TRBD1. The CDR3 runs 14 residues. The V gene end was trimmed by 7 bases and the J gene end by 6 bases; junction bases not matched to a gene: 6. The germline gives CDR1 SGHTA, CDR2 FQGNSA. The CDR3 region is CASTSQGGNSPLHF. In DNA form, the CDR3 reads TGTGCCAGCACCTCTCAGGGGGGTAATTCACCCCTCCACTTT.

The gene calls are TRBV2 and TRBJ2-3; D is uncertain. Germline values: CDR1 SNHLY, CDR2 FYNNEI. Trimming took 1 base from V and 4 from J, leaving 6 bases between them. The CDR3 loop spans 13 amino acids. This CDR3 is CASSEGPADTQYF. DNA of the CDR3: TGTGCCAGCAGTGAAGGCCCGGCAGATACGCAGTATTTT.

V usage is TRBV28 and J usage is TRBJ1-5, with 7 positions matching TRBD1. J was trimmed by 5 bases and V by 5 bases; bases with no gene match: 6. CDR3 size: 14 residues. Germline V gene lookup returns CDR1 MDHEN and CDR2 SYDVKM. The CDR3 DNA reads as TGTGCCAGCAGTCGGGGACAGCTCTATCAGCCCCAGCATTTT. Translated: CASSRGQLYQPQHF.

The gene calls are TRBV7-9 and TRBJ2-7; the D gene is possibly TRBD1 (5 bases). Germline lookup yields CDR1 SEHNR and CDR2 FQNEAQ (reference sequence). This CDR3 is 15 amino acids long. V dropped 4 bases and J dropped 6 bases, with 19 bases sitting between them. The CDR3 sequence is CASSSQDTPISEQYF. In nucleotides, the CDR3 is TGTGCCAGCAGCTCCCAGGACACTCCGATCTCCGAGCAGTACTTC. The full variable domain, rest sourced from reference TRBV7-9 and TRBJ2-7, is DTGVSQNPRHKITKRGQNVTFRCDPISEHNRLYWYRQTLGQGPEFLTYFQNEAQLEKSRLLSDRFSAERPKGSFSTLEIQRTEQGDSAMYLCASSSQDTPISEQYFGPGTRLTVT.

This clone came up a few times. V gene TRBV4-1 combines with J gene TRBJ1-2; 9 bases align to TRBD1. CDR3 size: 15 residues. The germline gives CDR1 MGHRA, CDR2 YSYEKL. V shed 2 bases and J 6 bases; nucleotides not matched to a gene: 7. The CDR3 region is CASSQLRDREHGYTF. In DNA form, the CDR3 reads TGCGCCAGCAGCCAACTTCGGGACAGGGAACATGGCTACACCTTC.

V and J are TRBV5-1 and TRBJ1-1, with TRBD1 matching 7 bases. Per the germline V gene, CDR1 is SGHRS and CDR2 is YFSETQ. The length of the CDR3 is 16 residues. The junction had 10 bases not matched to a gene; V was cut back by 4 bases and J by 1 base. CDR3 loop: CASSLTGQVRNTEAFF. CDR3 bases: TGCGCCAGCAGCCTAACTGGACAGGTTCGGAACACTGAAGCTTTCTTT.

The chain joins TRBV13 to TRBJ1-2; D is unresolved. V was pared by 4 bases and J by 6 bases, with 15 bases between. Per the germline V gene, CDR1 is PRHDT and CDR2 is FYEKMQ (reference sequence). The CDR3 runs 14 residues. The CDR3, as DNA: TGTGCCAGCAGCTCCCGGGGAAGGGTCGATGGCTACACCTTC. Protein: CASSSRGRVDGYTF. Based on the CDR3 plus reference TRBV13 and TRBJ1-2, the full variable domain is AAGVIQSPRHLIKEKRETATLKCYPIPRHDTVYWYQQGPGQDPQFLISFYEKMQSDKGSIPDRFSAQQFSDYHSELNMSSLELGDSALYFCASSSRGRVDGYTFGSGTRLTVV.

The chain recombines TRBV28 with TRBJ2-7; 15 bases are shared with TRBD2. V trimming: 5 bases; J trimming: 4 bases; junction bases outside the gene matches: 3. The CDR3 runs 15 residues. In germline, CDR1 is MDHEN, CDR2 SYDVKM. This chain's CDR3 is CASSGGTSGRYEQYF. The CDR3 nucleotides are TGTGCCAGCAGTGGGGGGACTAGCGGGAGGTACGAGCAGTACTTC.

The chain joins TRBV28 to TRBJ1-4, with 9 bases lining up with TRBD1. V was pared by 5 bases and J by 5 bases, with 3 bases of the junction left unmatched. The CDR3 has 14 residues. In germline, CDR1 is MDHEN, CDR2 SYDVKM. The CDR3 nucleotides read TGTGCCAGCAGTACGGGACAGGGAAATGAAAAACTGTTTTTT. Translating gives CASSTGQGNEKLFF. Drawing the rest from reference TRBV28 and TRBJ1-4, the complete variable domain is DVKVTQSSRYLVKRTGEKVFLECVQDMDHENMFWYRQDPGLGLRLIYFSYDVKMKEKGDIPEGYSVSREKKERFSLILESASTNQTSMYLCASSTGQGNEKLFFGSGTQLSVL.

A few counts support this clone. CDR3 sequence (DNA): TGTGCCAGCAGTTTATCCTGGACAGGGAACACTGAAGCTTTCTTT. Translation: CASSLSWTGNTEAFF. The rearrangement joins TRBV27 to TRBJ1-1; 7 bases match TRBD1. Germline loops: CDR1 MNHEY, CDR2 SMNVEV (reference sequence). Trimming removed 0 bases from V and 1 base from J; junction bases left unmatched: 2. The CDR3 runs to 15 residues.

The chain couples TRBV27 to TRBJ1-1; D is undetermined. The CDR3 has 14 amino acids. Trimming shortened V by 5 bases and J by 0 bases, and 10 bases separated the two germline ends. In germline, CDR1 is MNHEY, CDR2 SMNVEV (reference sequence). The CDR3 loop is CASSGNRLNTEAFF. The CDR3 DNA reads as TGTGCCAGCAGTGGTAATAGATTGAACACTGAAGCTTTCTTT.

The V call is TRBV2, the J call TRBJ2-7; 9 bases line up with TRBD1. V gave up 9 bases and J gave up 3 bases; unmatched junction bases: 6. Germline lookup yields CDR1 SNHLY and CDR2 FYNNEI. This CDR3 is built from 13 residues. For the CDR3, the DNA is TGTGCCAGAGGGGGACAGGGATTCTACGAGCAGTACTTC. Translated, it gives CARGGQGFYEQYF.

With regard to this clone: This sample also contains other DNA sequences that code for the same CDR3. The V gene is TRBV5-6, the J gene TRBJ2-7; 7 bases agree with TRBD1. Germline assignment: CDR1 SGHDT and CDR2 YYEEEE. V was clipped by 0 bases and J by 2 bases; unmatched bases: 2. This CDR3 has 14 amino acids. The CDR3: CASSLGTGPYEQYF. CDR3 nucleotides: TGTGCCAGCAGCTTGGGGACAGGACCCTACGAGCAGTACTTC.

CDR3 in amino acids: CASSTQGPSYEQYF. CDR3 in DNA: TGTGCCAGCAGCACACAGGGGCCCTCCTACGAGCAGTACTTC. J is TRBJ2-7 and V is TRBV5-6; 7 nucleotides match TRBD1. Germline assignment: CDR1 SGHDT and CDR2 YYEEEE. With 4 bases clipped from V and 0 bases from J, the junction kept 4 bases outside the gene matches. The CDR3 is 14 residues long. Looking up the rest from reference TRBV5-6 and TRBJ2-7 gives the full variable domain: DAGVTQSPTHLIKTRGQQVTLRCSPKSGHDTVSWYQQALGQGPQFIFQYYEEEERQRGNFPDRFSGHQFPNYSSELNVNALLLGDSALYLCASSTQGPSYEQYFGPGTRLTVT.

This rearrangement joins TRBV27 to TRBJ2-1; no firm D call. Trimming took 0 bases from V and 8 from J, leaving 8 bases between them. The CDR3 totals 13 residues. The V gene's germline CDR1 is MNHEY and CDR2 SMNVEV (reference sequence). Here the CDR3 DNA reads TGTGCCAGCAGTTTATCTAGAGGCTATGAGCAGTTCTTC. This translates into CASSLSRGYEQFF.

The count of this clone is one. CDR3 in DNA: TGTGCCAGCAGCCCAAGCGGGGACAGCACAGATACGCAGTATTTT. This sequence encodes CASSPSGDSTDTQYF. The genes are TRBV11-3 and TRBJ2-3; 7 bases are a match to TRBD2. V dropped 5 bases and J dropped 0; count of bases not matched to a gene: 5. Per the germline V gene, CDR1 is SGHNT and CDR2 is YENEEA. The CDR3 loop spans 15 amino acids.

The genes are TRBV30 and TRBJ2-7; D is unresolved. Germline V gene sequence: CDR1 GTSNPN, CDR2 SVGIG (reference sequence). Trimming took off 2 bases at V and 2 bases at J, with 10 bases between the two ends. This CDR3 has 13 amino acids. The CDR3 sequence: CAWSPNIAYEQYF. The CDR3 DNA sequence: TGTGCCTGGAGTCCGAACATTGCCTACGAGCAGTACTTC.

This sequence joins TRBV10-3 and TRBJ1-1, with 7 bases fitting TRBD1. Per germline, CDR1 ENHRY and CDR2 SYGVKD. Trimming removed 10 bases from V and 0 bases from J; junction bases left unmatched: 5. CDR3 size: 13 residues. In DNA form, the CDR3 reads TGTGCCACCGCGACAGGGCTGAACACTGAAGCTTTCTTT. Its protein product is CATATGLNTEAFF.

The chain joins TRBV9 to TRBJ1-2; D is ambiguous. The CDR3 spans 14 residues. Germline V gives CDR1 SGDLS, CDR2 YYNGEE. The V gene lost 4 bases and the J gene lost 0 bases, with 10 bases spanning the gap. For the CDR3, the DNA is TGTGCCAGCAGCCCAGAGGGATCTAACTATGGCTACACCTTC. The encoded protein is CASSPEGSNYGYTF.